This T cell receptor beta chain appears in the sequencing data of a study of glioma-infiltrating T cells. Study summary: Samples included WHO grade II oligodendrogliomas or astrocytomas and initial-diagnosis grade IV glioblastomas. Dexamethasone exposure before glioma surgery was limited to six or fewer days.

The iRepertoire nested amplicon-rescue multiplex PCR amplified TCR alpha and beta CDR3s from RNA. TCRdb itself ran the multiplex PCR reads through MiXCR, one entry per CDR3 protein. The sample lists a few hundred thousand distinct CDR3 sequences, 41% occurring once. Germline CDR1 reads MRHNA; CDR2 reads SNTAGT. The junction had 10 bases not matched to a gene; V was cut back by 4 bases and J by 6 bases. This CDR3 region has 16 residues. This chain joins TRBV6-4 and TRBJ2-3; TRBD2 aligns across 10 bases. The sequencing input was glioma tissue, nonneoplastic brain tissue, or PBMCs (not recorded which). The sequence came from a human donor with low-grade glioma or glioblastoma, undergoing nonglioma brain surgery, or in good health (not recorded which). The CDR3 DNA reads as TGTGCCAGCAGTGGACTTCTAGCGGGAGAATTGGATACGCAGTATTTT. It encodes CASSGLLAGELDTQYF.